These 12 T cell receptor beta chains share one sample of origin, sequenced in a study of human T cells and chemical hapten exposure (dated by TCRdb to the early 2020s). Explained via the paper, the time point label denotes: patch test 2, 6 weeks after DPC sensitization. The treatment or condition label of this sample denotes: therapeutic diphenylcyclopropenone sensitization with weekly scalp DPC. Libraries were constructed by RACE. The sample was run on a NextSeq 500. TCRdb trimmed public reads at Q25 via fastp, called clones via MiXCR and kept in-frame beta chains. Merged by CDR3 protein, the rows form single entries marked with the most common genes and DNA. This sample lists 110,000 to 150,000 distinct CDR3 sequences; 12% were detected once. The ten largest clones take up about 1.4% of the sample. Here the sequenced sample was whole blood, taken in connection with sensitization to the hapten diphenylcyclopropenone (DPC). The receptors stem from a woman between 50 and 59 years old with alopecia areata. Some clones in this sample may be carry-over from other donors' samples.

In its sample, this clonotype was seen many times. The chain joins TRBV29-1 to TRBJ2-1; 9 nucleotides agree with TRBD2. This CDR3 spans 13 amino acids. Germline CDR1 is SQVTM and CDR2 is ANQGSEA. V trimming: 6 bases; J trimming: 2 bases; junction bases outside the gene matches: 2. CDR3 bases: TGCAGCGTGGAGCGGGGGGCCTACAATGAGCAGTTCTTC. The encoded protein is CSVERGAYNEQFF.

The sample holds many counts of this clonotype. The chain has TRBV29-1 and TRBJ2-1, with unresolved D. The V gene lost 5 bases and the J gene lost 8 bases, with 13 bases spanning the gap. The CDR3 sequence is 12 residues long. Germline loops: CDR1 SQVTM, CDR2 ANQGSEA. CDR3 residues: CSVRRLLDEQFF. Here the CDR3 DNA reads TGCAGCGTTAGGAGACTTTTGGATGAGCAGTTCTTC.

This clonotype occurred a few times. The J gene is TRBJ1-6, the V gene TRBV14, with unresolved D. This CDR3 has 16 residues. The V gene's germline CDR1 is SGHDN and CDR2 FVKESK. The V and J ends lost 1 base and 6 bases respectively, with 13 bases between them. In DNA form, the CDR3 reads TGTGCCAGCAGCCAAGGAAGATGGCACGCTAATTCACCCCTCCACTTT. Protein product: CASSQGRWHANSPLHF.

This clonotype was recorded at least ten times. This chain joins TRBV30 and TRBJ2-6; D not certain. The V end was cut by 3 bases, the J end by 4 bases, with 7 bases between. This CDR3 is built from 13 residues. In germline, CDR1 is GTSNPN, CDR2 SVGIG (reference sequence). CDR3 protein: CAWSPSGANVLTF. The CDR3 DNA sequence: TGTGCCTGGAGCCCGAGCGGGGCCAACGTCCTGACTTTC.

This clonotype was detected only a few times. The J gene is TRBJ1-5, the V gene TRBV28; the match to TRBD1 covers 8 bases. V trimming: 1 base; J trimming: 6 bases; junction bases outside the gene matches: 8. Germline-derived CDR1 and CDR2 are MDHEN and SYDVKM. The CDR3 runs to 16 residues. The CDR3 DNA is TGTGCCAGCAGTTTATCGGGGACAGGACATGGTCAGCCCCAGCATTTT. Its protein product is CASSLSGTGHGQPQHF.

In this sample, this clonotype turned up a few times. The chain links TRBV10-1 to TRBJ2-1; maybe TRBD1 (6 bases). Germline lookup yields CDR1 WNHNN and CDR2 SYGVQD (reference sequence). V was shortened by 6 bases and J by 8 bases, with 17 bases between the two germline ends. The CDR3 runs to 14 residues. As DNA, the CDR3 is TGCGCCAGCAGGCCTCTCATGGGGGCTGATGAGCAGTTCTTC. Its translation: CASRPLMGADEQFF.

The V gene is TRBV5-5, the J gene TRBJ2-3; 14 bases agree with TRBD2. CDR1 is SGHKS and CDR2 is YYEKEE in the germline V gene (reference sequence). V dropped 4 bases and J dropped 6; count of bases not matched to a gene: 4. The CDR3 length is 15 residues. CDR3 bases: TGTGCCAGCAGCCTGGGACTAGCGGGAGTGGATACGCAGTATTTT. It codes for CASSLGLAGVDTQYF.

V gene TRBV7-3 combines with J gene TRBJ1-3, with D tentatively TRBD1 (5 bases). Germline V CDR1 and CDR2: SGHTA, FQGTGA. There are 15 residues in the CDR3. Trimming removed 5 bases from V and 6 bases from J, with 17 bases in between. Here the CDR3 DNA reads TGTGCCAGCAGCATATTTTGGGGCGAAGAAAACACCATATATTTT. Translation: CASSIFWGEENTIYF.

The sample holds many counts of this clonotype. This chain links TRBV7-9 with TRBJ2-6; D gene unclear. Trimming stripped 6 bases from V and 4 bases from J, with 10 bases between. The CDR3 extends over 14 amino acids. CDR1 SEHNR and CDR2 FQNEAQ come from the germline V gene (reference sequence). The DNA for the CDR3 is TGTGCCAGCAGACCCCGCAGCGGGGCCAACGTCCTGACTTTC. The encoded protein is CASRPRSGANVLTF.

J is TRBJ2-5 and V is TRBV6-1; maybe TRBD1 (7 bases). Germline V lookup: CDR1 MNHNS, CDR2 SASEGT. V lost 4 bases, J lost 5 bases, and 20 bases lay in between. CDR3 length: 16 residues. For the CDR3, the DNA is TGTGCCAGCAGTGTCCCGACAGGGATTGGGGGGGAGACCCAGTACTTC. This encodes CASSVPTGIGGETQYF.

V gene TRBV29-1 combines with J gene TRBJ1-1, with D perhaps matching TRBD1 (6 bases). The CDR3 sequence is 16 residues long. With 8 bases removed from V and 1 base from J, the gap between germline ends came to 23 bases. Germline-derived CDR1 and CDR2 are SQVTM and ANQGSEA. The CDR3 bases are TGCAGCATCGGCGGTCCAGGGGCCCCCAGGAACACTGAAGCTTTCTTT. The encoded protein is CSIGGPGAPRNTEAFF.

This clonotype was seen many times. The chain carries TRBV11-2 and TRBJ2-1; TRBD2 is a possible D gene (5 bases). The CDR3 is 15 residues long. Germline V gene data show CDR1 as SGHAT and CDR2 as FQNNGV. The ends were cut back, 5 bases at V and 5 bases at J, with 16 bases in the middle. The CDR3 loop is CASSPLRERHNEQFF. The CDR3 bases are TGTGCCAGCAGCCCCTTGAGGGAGAGGCACAATGAGCAGTTCTTC.